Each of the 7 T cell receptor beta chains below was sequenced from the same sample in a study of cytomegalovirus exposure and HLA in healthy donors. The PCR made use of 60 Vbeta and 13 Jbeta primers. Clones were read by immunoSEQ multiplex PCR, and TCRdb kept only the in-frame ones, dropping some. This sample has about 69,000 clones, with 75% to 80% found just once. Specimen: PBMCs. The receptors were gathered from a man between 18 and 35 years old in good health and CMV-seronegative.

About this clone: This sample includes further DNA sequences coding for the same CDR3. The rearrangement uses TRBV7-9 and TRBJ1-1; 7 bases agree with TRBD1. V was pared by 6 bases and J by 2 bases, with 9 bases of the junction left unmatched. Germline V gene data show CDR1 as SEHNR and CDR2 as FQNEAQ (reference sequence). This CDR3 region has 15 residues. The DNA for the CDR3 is TGTGCCAGCAGGAAGATGACAGGGCCAAACACTGAAGCTTTCTTT. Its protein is CASRKMTGPNTEAFF.

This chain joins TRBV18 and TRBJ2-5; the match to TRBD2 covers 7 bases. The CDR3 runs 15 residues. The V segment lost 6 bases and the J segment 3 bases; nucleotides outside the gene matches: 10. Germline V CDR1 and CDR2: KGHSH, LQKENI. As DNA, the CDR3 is TGTGCCAGCTCGCCCGAGGCTAGCGGAAAAGAGACCCAGTACTTC. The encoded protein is CASSPEASGKETQYF.

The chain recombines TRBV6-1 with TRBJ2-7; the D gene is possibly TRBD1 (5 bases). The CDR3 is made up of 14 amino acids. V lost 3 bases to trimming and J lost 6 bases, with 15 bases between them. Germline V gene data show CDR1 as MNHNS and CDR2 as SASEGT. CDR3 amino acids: CASSELGVVGEQYV. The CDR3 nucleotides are TGTGCCAGCAGTGAGTTAGGGGTGGTCGGCGAGCAGTACGTC.

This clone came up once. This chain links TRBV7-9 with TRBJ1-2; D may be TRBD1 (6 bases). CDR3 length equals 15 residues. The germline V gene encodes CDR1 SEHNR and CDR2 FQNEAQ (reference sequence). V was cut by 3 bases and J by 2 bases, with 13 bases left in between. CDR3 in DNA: TGTGCCAGCAGCTTCTTGGCGGGGGGCAACTATGGCTACACCTTC. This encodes CASSFLAGGNYGYTF.

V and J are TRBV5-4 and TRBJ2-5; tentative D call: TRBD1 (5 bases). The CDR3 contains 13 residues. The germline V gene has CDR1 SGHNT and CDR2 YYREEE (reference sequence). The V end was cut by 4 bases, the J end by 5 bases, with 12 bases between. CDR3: CASSGQGRETQYF. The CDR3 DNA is TGTGCCAGCAGCGGGCAGGGTCGTGAGACCCAGTACTTC.

The CDR3 nucleotides are TGCGCCAGCCGAGAGGCTCCACAGGGATATAATTCACCCCTCCACTTT. This encodes CASREAPQGYNSPLHF. This chain connects TRBV5-1 to TRBJ1-6, with D possibly being TRBD1 (6 bases). V lost 7 bases and J lost 4, with 18 bases in between. The CDR3 is made up of 16 amino acids. Germline CDR1 and CDR2: SGHRS and YFSETQ.

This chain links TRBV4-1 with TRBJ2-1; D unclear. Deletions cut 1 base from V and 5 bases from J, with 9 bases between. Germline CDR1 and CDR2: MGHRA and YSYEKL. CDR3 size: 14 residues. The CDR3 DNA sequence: TGCGCCAGCAGCCAAGGTCCCTTAGACAATGAGCAGTTCTTC. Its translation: CASSQGPLDNEQFF.